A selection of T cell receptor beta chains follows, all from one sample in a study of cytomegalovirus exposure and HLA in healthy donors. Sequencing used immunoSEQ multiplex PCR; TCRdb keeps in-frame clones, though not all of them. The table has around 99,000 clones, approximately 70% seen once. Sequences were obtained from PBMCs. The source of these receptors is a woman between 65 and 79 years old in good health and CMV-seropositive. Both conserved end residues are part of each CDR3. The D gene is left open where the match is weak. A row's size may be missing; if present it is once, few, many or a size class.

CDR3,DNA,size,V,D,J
CASSGQGDSYTF,TGTGCCAGCAGCGGGCAGGGGGATAGCTACACCTTC,.,TRBV2,TRBD1,TRBJ1-2
CATSRVSSYNSPLHF,TGTGCCACCAGCAGAGTGAGCTCCTATAATTCACCCCTCCACTTT,.,TRBV15,.,TRBJ1-6
CASSPMDRLNTEAFF,TGTGCCAGCAGCCCAATGGACAGGCTAAACACTGAAGCTTTCTTT,.,TRBV7-7,TRBD1,TRBJ1-1
CAWRVRQGSNTQYF,TGTGCCTGGAGGGTCCGACAGGGTTCAAATACGCAGTATTTT,.,TRBV30,TRBD1,TRBJ2-3
CASSLKTGSYEQYF,TGTGCCAGCAGTCTTAAGACGGGCTCCTACGAGCAGTACTTC,once,TRBV6-5,.,TRBJ2-7
CASSLRQEVKAFF,TGTGCCAGCAGCCTCCGTCAGGAGGTTAAAGCTTTCTTT,.,TRBV13,.,TRBJ1-1
CASAGARGNTIYF,TGTGCCAGCGCAGGGGCGCGAGGAAACACCATATATTTT,.,TRBV6-1,.,TRBJ1-3
CASSAGSSGGSYEQYF,TGTGCCAGCAGCGCAGGATCTAGCGGGGGTTCCTACGAGCAGTACTTC,medium-sized,TRBV9,TRBD2,TRBJ2-7
CASSPGTGQNEKLFF,TGTGCCAGCAGTCCAGGGACAGGACAGAATGAAAAACTGTTTTTT,.,TRBV27,TRBD1,TRBJ1-4
CASSLGTLSGNTIYF,TGTGCCAGCAGCCTCGGGACTCTCTCTGGAAACACCATATATTTT,.,TRBV7-9,.,TRBJ1-3
CASSQDRGLAVDNEQFF,TGCGCCAGCAGCCAAGATCGGGGACTAGCGGTAGACAATGAGCAGTTCTTC,.,TRBV4-1,TRBD2,TRBJ2-1
CASSLRGATTTDTQYF,TGTGCCAGCAGCTTACGCGGGGCCACAACCACAGATACGCAGTATTTT,once,TRBV7-3,.,TRBJ2-3
CASKGITGELFF,TGCGCCAGCAAGGGGATAACCGGGGAGCTGTTTTTT,.,TRBV5-1,.,TRBJ2-2
CASSTGFNYGYTF,TGTGCCAGTAGTACAGGGTTTAACTATGGCTACACCTTC,.,TRBV19,.,TRBJ1-2
CASSTRLINYGYTF,TGTGCCAGCAGCACTCGACTGATTAACTATGGCTACACCTTC,.,TRBV5-6,.,TRBJ1-2
CASSLVRGGLAGELFF,TGTGCCAGCAGCCTGGTGCGGGGGGGCCTAGCCGGGGAGCTGTTTTTT,.,TRBV7-2,TRBD2,TRBJ2-2
CSVRPSGAGNTIYF,TGCAGCGTAAGACCTTCAGGGGCGGGAAACACCATATATTTT,.,TRBV29-1,.,TRBJ1-3
CASSLRAGEAGANVLTF,TGTGCCAGCAGCCTCCGAGCTGGGGAGGCTGGGGCCAACGTCCTGACTTTC,.,TRBV14,.,TRBJ2-6
CASRIDRRFPTNEKLFF,TGTGCCAGTAGAATCGACAGGAGGTTCCCAACTAATGAAAAACTGTTTTTT,.,TRBV19,.,TRBJ1-4
CATSREAGGITEAFF,TGTGCCACCAGCAGAGAGGCAGGGGGTATCACTGAAGCTTTCTTT,.,TRBV15,TRBD1,TRBJ1-1
CASSPGLAQETQYF,TGTGCCAGCAGCCCTGGACTAGCTCAAGAGACCCAGTACTTC,.,TRBV5-4,TRBD2,TRBJ2-5
CASSLEGQVGETQYF,TGCGCCAGCAGCTTGGAGGGACAGGTAGGGGAGACCCAGTACTTC,.,TRBV5-1,TRBD1,TRBJ2-5
CASSDQGPNTEAFF,TGTGCCAGCTCAGACCAGGGGCCGAACACTGAAGCTTTCTTT,.,TRBV18,.,TRBJ1-1
CASSIEGHAEHGYTF,TGTGCCAGTAGTATAGAGGGACACGCCGAGCATGGCTACACCTTC,.,TRBV19,.,TRBJ1-2
CASSLVGQVQETQYF,TGCGCCAGCAGCTTGGTTGGGCAGGTCCAAGAGACCCAGTACTTC,.,TRBV5-1,.,TRBJ2-5
CASSYSRDRLAFF,TGTGCCAGCAGCTACTCCCGGGACAGATTGGCTTTCTTT,.,TRBV4-2,TRBD1,TRBJ1-1
CASSPFRSNQPQHF,TGTGCCAGCTCACCTTTCAGATCCAATCAGCCCCAGCATTTT,few,TRBV18,.,TRBJ1-5
CASSWTGVGEETQYF,TGTGCCAGCAGCTGGACAGGGGTCGGCGAAGAGACCCAGTACTTC,.,TRBV7-8,TRBD1,TRBJ2-5
CASSRIGQGGNTEAFF,TGTGCCAGCAGCAGAATTGGACAGGGCGGGAACACTGAAGCTTTCTTT,.,TRBV6-6,TRBD1,TRBJ1-1
CAWTRGDSYTDTQYF,TGTGCCTGGACCCGCGGGGACTCCTACACAGATACGCAGTATTTT,.,TRBV30,.,TRBJ2-3
CASSPPGIGTEAFF,TGTGCCAGCAGCCCCCCAGGGATTGGCACTGAAGCTTTCTTT,few,TRBV7-2,.,TRBJ1-1
CATRPGSGQETQYF,TGCGCCACCAGGCCCGGGAGCGGCCAAGAGACCCAGTACTTC,.,TRBV5-1,.,TRBJ2-5
CASSEEKVENTEAFF,TGTGCCAGCAGTGAGGAGAAAGTGGAGAACACTGAAGCTTTTTTT,.,TRBV2,.,TRBJ1-1
CASSAGQGYEQYF,TGCGCCAGCAGCGCTGGACAGGGGTACGAGCAGTACTTC,.,TRBV5-1,TRBD1,TRBJ2-7
CASSLTGTGVYEQYF,TGTGCCAGCAGCTTGACCGGGACAGGGGTCTACGAGCAGTACTTC,.,TRBV7-2,TRBD1,TRBJ2-7
CATSRAGPGAYEQYF,TGTGCCACCAGCCGGGCGGGACCTGGGGCCTACGAGCAGTACTTC,once,TRBV15,.,TRBJ2-7
CASSRYPGQVSGNTIYF,TGTGCCAGCAGTAGGTATCCGGGACAAGTCTCTGGAAACACCATATATTTT,.,TRBV2,.,TRBJ1-3
CAWSVSGANYGYTF,TGTGCCTGGAGTGTAAGCGGTGCTAACTATGGCTACACCTTC,.,TRBV30,.,TRBJ1-2
CASSPGQGTHEQYF,TGTGCCAGCAGCCCAGGACAGGGGACCCACGAGCAGTACTTC,.,TRBV9,TRBD1,TRBJ2-7
CASSFRGQGQPQHF,TGTGCCAGCAGTTTCAGGGGGCAGGGTCAGCCCCAGCATTTT,.,TRBV25-1,TRBD1,TRBJ1-5
CASSLRVGVAEAFF,TGTGCCAGCAGCCTCAGGGTGGGTGTGGCTGAAGCTTTCTTT,.,TRBV14,.,TRBJ1-1
CASRRDRVNEQYF,TGCGCCAGCAGGCGGGACAGGGTAAACGAGCAGTACTTC,.,TRBV5-1,TRBD1,TRBJ2-7
CASSPAVYSNQPQHF,TGTGCCAGCTCACCAGCAGTATATAGCAATCAGCCCCAGCATTTT,.,TRBV18,.,TRBJ1-5
CASSLAGQGAIFYGYTF,TGCGCCAGCAGCTTGGCGGGACAGGGGGCAATTTTTTATGGCTACACCTTC,.,TRBV5-1,TRBD1,TRBJ1-2
CAISTGGLGSYNEQFF,TGTGCCATCAGCACAGGGGGCTTGGGCTCCTACAATGAGCAGTTCTTC,.,TRBV10-3,TRBD1,TRBJ2-1
CAWSTGQGNTEAFF,TGTGCCTGGAGTACGGGACAGGGGAACACTGAAGCTTTCTTT,.,TRBV30,TRBD1,TRBJ1-1
CASSEDLQWGTDTQYF,TGTGCCAGCAGTGAAGACCTACAGTGGGGCACAGATACGCAGTATTTT,.,TRBV6-1,.,TRBJ2-3
CASRLGTGHTEAFF,TGTGCCAGCAGATTAGGGACAGGCCACACTGAAGCTTTCTTT,.,TRBV7-9,TRBD1,TRBJ1-1